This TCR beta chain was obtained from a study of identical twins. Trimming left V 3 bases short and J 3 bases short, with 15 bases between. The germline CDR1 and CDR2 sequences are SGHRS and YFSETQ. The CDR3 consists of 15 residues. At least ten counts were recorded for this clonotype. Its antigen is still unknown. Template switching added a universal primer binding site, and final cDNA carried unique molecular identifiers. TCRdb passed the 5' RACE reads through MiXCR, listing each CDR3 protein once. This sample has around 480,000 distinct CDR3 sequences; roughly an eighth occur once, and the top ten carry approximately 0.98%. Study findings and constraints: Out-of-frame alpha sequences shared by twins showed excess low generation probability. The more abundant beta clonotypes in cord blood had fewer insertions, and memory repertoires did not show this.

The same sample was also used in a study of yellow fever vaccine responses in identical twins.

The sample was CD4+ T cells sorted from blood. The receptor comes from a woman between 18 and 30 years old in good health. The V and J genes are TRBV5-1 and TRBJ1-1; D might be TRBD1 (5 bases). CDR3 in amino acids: CASSYQPAGDTEAFF. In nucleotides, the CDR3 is TGCGCCAGCAGCTACCAGCCAGCGGGGGACACTGAAGCTTTCTTT. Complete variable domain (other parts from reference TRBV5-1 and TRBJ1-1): KAGVTQTPRYLIKTRGQQVTLSCSPISGHRSVSWYQQTPGQGLQFLFEYFSETQRNKGNFPGRFSGRQFSNSRSEMNVSTLELGDSALYLCASSYQPAGDTEAFFGQGTRLTVV.